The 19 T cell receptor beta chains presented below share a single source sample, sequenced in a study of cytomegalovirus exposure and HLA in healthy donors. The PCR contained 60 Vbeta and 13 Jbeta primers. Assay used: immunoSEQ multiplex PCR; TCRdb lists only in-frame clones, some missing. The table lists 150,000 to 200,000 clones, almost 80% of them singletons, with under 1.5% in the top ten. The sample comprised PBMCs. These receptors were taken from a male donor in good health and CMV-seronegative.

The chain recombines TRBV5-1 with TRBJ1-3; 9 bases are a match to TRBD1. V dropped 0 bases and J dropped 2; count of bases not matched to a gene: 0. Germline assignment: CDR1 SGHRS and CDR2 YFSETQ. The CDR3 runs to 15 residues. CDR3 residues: CASSLGQGAGNTIYF. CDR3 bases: TGCGCCAGCAGCTTGGGACAGGGGGCTGGAAACACCATATATTTT.

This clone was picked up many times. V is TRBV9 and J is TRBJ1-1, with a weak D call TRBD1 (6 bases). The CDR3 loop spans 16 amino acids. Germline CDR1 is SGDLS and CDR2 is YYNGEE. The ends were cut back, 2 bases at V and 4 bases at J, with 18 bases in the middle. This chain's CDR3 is CASSVSYRVGGTEAFF. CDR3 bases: TGTGCCAGCAGCGTTTCGTACAGGGTTGGCGGCACTGAAGCTTTCTTT.

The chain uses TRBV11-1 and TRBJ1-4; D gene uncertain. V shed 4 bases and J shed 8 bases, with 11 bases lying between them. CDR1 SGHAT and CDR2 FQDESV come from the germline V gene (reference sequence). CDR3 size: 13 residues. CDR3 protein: CASSSPHGEKLFF. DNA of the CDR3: TGTGCCAGCAGCTCGCCCCATGGCGAAAAACTGTTTTTT.

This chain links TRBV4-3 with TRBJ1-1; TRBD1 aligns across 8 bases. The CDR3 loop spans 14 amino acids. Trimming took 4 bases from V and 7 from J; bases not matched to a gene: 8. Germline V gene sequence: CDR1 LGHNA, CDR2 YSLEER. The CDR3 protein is CASSPMTGEGEAFF. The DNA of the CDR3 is TGCGCCAGCAGCCCCATGACAGGGGAGGGTGAAGCTTTCTTT.

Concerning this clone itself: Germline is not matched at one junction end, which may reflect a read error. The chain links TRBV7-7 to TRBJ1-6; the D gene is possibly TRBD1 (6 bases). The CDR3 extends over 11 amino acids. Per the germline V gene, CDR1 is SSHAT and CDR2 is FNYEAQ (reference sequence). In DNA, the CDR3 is TGTGCTAGCAACACAGGGTCCCCCCTCCACTTT. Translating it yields CASNTGSPLHF.

The CDR3 DNA is TGCGGCGGGACCGGGAGAAACTACAATGAGCAGTTCTTC. It encodes CGGTGRNYNEQFF. The genes are TRBV29-1 and TRBJ2-1; tentatively, D is TRBD2 (6 bases). The CDR3 totals 13 residues. Germline lookup yields CDR1 SQVTM and CDR2 ANQGSEA.

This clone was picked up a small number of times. The CDR3 DNA reads TGTGCCAGCAGCCGCCAGAGAGCTGGGAGAGATACGCAGTATTTT. Translating gives CASSRQRAGRDTQYF. V and J are TRBV11-1 and TRBJ2-3; tentative D call: TRBD2 (5 bases). With 5 bases removed from V and 5 bases from J, the gap between germline ends came to 17 bases. Germline CDR1 and CDR2: SGHAT and FQDESV (reference sequence). The CDR3 runs to 15 residues.

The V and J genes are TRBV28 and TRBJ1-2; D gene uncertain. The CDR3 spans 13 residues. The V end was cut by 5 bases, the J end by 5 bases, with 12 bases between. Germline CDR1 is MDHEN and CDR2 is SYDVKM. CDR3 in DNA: TGTGCCAGCAGTCCTCAGGCTGGGTATGGCTACACCTTC. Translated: CASSPQAGYGYTF.

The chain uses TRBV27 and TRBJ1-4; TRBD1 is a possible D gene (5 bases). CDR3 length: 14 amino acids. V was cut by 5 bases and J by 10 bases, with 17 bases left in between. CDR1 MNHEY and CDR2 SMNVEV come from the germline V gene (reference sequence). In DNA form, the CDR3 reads TGTGCCAGCAGTGTGGATAGAACAGGCGGAAAACTGTTTTTT. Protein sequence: CASSVDRTGGKLFF.

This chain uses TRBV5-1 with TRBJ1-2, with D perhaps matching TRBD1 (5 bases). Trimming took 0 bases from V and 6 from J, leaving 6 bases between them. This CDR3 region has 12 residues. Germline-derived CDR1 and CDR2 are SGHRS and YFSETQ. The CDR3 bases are TGCGCCAGCAGCTTGGGGGGGGATGGCTACACCTTC. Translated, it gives CASSLGGDGYTF.

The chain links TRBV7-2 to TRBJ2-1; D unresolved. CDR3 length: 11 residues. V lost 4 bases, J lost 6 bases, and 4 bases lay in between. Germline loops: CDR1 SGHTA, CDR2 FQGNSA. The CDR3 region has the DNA TGTGCCAGCAGCTCTTTCAATGAGCAGTTCTTC. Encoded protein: CASSSFNEQFF.

CDR3 protein: CASSLALAQGGNQPQHF. As DNA, the CDR3 is TGTGCCAGCAGCTTAGCCCTCGCACAGGGGGGGAATCAGCCCCAGCATTTT. The chain recombines TRBV7-2 with TRBJ1-5; the match to TRBD1 covers 8 bases. The trim removed 0 bases at V and 4 bases at J, leaving 8 bases unmatched. Germline V CDR1 and CDR2: SGHTA, FQGNSA. The CDR3 extends over 17 amino acids.

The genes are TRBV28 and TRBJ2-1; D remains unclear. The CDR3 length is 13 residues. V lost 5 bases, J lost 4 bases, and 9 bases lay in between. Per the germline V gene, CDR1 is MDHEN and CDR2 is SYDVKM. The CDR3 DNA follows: TGTGCCAGCAGTCGGGTTTTATACAATGAGCAGTTCTTC. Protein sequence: CASSRVLYNEQFF.

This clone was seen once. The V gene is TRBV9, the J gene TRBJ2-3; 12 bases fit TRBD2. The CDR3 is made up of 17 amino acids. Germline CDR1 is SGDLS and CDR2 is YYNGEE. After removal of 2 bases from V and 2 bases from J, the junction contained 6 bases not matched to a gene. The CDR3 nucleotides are TGTGCCAGCAGCGTTGTAGGACTAGCGGGACTCACAGATACGCAGTATTTT. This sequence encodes CASSVVGLAGLTDTQYF.

For the CDR3, the DNA is TGTGCCAGCAGACCACAGGGGGCCCGCGAGCAGTACTTC. Amino acids: CASRPQGAREQYF. V usage is TRBV27 and J usage is TRBJ2-7, with 9 bases fitting TRBD1. The CDR3 sequence is 13 residues long. Per germline, CDR1 MNHEY and CDR2 SMNVEV (reference sequence). Trimming cost V 6 bases and J 6 bases; bases outside gene matches: 6.

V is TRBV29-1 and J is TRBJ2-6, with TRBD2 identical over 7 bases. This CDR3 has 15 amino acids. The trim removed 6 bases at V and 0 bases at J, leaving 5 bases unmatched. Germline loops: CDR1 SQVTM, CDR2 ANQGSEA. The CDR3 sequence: CSVAGGGSGANVLTF. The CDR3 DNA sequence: TGCAGCGTGGCCGGCGGGGGCTCTGGGGCCAACGTCCTGACTTTC.

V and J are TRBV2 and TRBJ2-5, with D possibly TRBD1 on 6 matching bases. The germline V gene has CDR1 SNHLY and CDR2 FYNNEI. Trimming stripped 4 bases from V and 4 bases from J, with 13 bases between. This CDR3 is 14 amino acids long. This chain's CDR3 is CASSVYRAGETQYF. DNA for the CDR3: TGTGCCAGCAGTGTTTACAGGGCGGGAGAGACCCAGTACTTC.

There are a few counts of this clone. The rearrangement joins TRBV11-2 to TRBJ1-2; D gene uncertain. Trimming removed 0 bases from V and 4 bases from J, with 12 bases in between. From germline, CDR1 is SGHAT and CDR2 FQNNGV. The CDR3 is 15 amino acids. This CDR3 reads CASSLDRSAVYGYTF. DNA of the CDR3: TGTGCCAGCAGCTTAGATCGGTCGGCGGTCTATGGCTACACCTTC.

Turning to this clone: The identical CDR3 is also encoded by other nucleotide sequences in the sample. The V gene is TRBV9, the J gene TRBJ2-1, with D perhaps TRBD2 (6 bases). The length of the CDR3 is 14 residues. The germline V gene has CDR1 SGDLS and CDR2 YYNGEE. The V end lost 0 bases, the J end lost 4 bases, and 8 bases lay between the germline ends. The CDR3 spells CASSVEGGYNEQFF. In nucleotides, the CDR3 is TGTGCCAGCAGCGTAGAAGGAGGGTACAATGAGCAGTTCTTC. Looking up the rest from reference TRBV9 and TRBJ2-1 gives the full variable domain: DSGVTQTPKHLITATGQRVTLRCSPRSGDLSVYWYQQSLDQGLQFLIQYYNGEERAKGNILERFSAQQFPDLHSELNLSSLELGDSALYFCASSVEGGYNEQFFGPGTRLTVL.